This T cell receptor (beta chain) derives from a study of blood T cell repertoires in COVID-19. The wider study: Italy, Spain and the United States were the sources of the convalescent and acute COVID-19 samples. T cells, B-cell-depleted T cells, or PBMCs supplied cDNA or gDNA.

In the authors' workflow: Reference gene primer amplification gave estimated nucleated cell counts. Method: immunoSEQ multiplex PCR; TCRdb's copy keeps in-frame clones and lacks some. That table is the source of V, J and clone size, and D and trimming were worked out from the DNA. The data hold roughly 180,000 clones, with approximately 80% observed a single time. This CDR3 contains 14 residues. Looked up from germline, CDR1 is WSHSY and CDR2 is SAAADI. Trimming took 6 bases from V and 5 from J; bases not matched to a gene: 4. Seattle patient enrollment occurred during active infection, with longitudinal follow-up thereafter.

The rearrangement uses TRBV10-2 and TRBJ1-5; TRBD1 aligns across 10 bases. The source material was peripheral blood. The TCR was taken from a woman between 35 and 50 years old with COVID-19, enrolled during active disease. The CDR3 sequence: CASRRTGGDQPQHF. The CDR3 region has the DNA TGCGCCAGCAGACGGACAGGGGGGGATCAGCCCCAGCATTTT.